Listed below are T cell receptor beta chains from one sample, sequenced in a study of response to subunit inactivated influenza vaccine. TCRdb fed the RT-PCR reads into MiXCR, producing one record per CDR3 protein. The repertoire holds under 950,000 distinct CDR3 sequences, 20% to 25% seen once, with roughly a tenth in the top ten. The sequencing used PBMCs from blood, collected around 5 days after vaccination. Receptor source: a man between 45 and 60 years old who received an inactivated influenza vaccine. CDR3s include the opening cysteine and the closing phenylalanine or tryptophan. Each record gives: clone size, V gene, D gene, CDR3 length, J gene, CDR3 DNA, CDR3 protein. D genes are given only for firm matches. Expanded clones get a size class; other rows say once, few or many, or leave the size out.

clone_size: few
v_call: TRBV10-3
d_call: -
cdr3_length: 15
j_call: TRBJ2-5
cdr3_nt: TGTGCCATCAGTGAGTCTTGGCAGATCCAAGAGACCCAGTACTTC
cdr3_aa: CAISESWQIQETQYF

clone_size: -
v_call: TRBV11-1
d_call: TRBD1
cdr3_length: 12
j_call: TRBJ2-3
cdr3_nt: TGTGCCAGCAGCCCAACAGGGGTTACGCAGTATTTT
cdr3_aa: CASSPTGVTQYF

clone_size: -
v_call: TRBV19
d_call: -
cdr3_length: 15
j_call: TRBJ1-1
cdr3_nt: TGTGCCAGTATATCCCGGGGCAGTATGAACACTGAAGCTTTCTTT
cdr3_aa: CASISRGSMNTEAFF

clone_size: -
v_call: TRBV15
d_call: -
cdr3_length: 17
j_call: TRBJ2-7
cdr3_nt: TGTGCCACCAGCAGATCCCTGGGGTCGGGAACCTCCTACGAGCAGTACTTC
cdr3_aa: CATSRSLGSGTSYEQYF

clone_size: -
v_call: TRBV7-8
d_call: -
cdr3_length: 14
j_call: TRBJ2-3
cdr3_nt: TGTGCCAGCAGCTTAGGTCCCCAGTGGGATACGCAGTATTTT
cdr3_aa: CASSLGPQWDTQYF

clone_size: few
v_call: TRBV20-1
d_call: TRBD2
cdr3_length: 14
j_call: TRBJ2-1
cdr3_nt: TGCAGTGCTAGAGGGGAGGCGGGAGACAATGAGCAGTTCTTC
cdr3_aa: CSARGEAGDNEQFF

clone_size: -
v_call: TRBV19
d_call: TRBD1
cdr3_length: 16
j_call: TRBJ2-1
cdr3_nt: TGTGCCAGTAGCCTGGACAGGGTATTGCATTACAATGAGCAGTTCTTC
cdr3_aa: CASSLDRVLHYNEQFF

clone_size: -
v_call: TRBV20-1
d_call: -
cdr3_length: 14
j_call: TRBJ2-7
cdr3_nt: TGCAGTGCTAGAGGGTTTGCAGGTTCCTACGAGCAGTACTTC
cdr3_aa: CSARGFAGSYEQYF

clone_size: -
v_call: TRBV14
d_call: -
cdr3_length: 15
j_call: TRBJ2-1
cdr3_nt: TGTGCCAGCAGCCAAAAAGGGGGAGCTAGGGGTGAGCAGTTCTTC
cdr3_aa: CASSQKGGARGEQFF

clone_size: -
v_call: TRBV7-2
d_call: -
cdr3_length: 14
j_call: TRBJ1-1
cdr3_nt: TGTGCCAGCAGCTTAGGGCAGGGACCCACTGAAGCTTTCTTT
cdr3_aa: CASSLGQGPTEAFF

clone_size: -
v_call: TRBV5-1
d_call: -
cdr3_length: 15
j_call: TRBJ2-1
cdr3_nt: TGCGCCAGCAGTAATGAGGTAGTCACCTACAATGAGCAGTTCTTC
cdr3_aa: CASSNEVVTYNEQFF

clone_size: -
v_call: TRBV12-3/TRBV12-4
d_call: -
cdr3_length: 13
j_call: TRBJ1-1
cdr3_nt: TGTGCCAGCAGCCTCGTCGAGGGCACTGAAGCTTTCTTT
cdr3_aa: CASSLVEGTEAFF

clone_size: many
v_call: TRBV20-1
d_call: -
cdr3_length: 12
j_call: TRBJ1-4
cdr3_nt: TGCAGTGCTACCGACAGGACTGAAAAACTGTTTTTT
cdr3_aa: CSATDRTEKLFF

clone_size: -
v_call: TRBV10-2
d_call: TRBD1
cdr3_length: 15
j_call: TRBJ1-1
cdr3_nt: TGCGCCAGCAGTGACCCCATCCCAGGGGGCACTGAAGCTTTCTTT
cdr3_aa: CASSDPIPGGTEAFF

clone_size: few
v_call: TRBV7-2
d_call: TRBD1
cdr3_length: 15
j_call: TRBJ2-5
cdr3_nt: TGTGCCAGCAGCTTAGCGGGGACAGCTAAAGAGACCCAGTACTTC
cdr3_aa: CASSLAGTAKETQYF

clone_size: -
v_call: TRBV24-1
d_call: -
cdr3_length: 15
j_call: TRBJ2-3
cdr3_nt: TGTGCCACCAGCCCCCGGGGCCGCATCACAGATACGCAGTATTTT
cdr3_aa: CATSPRGRITDTQYF

clone_size: few
v_call: TRBV9
d_call: TRBD2
cdr3_length: 15
j_call: TRBJ2-1
cdr3_nt: TGTGCCAGCAGCGTAGGGGTGGGAGGGCCGGTTGAGCAGTTCTTC
cdr3_aa: CASSVGVGGPVEQFF

clone_size: -
v_call: TRBV6-5
d_call: -
cdr3_length: 16
j_call: TRBJ1-6
cdr3_nt: TGTGCCAGCAGTTATGACAGTCCTCCACATAATTCACCCCTCCACTTT
cdr3_aa: CASSYDSPPHNSPLHF

clone_size: -
v_call: TRBV15
d_call: TRBD2
cdr3_length: 18
j_call: TRBJ2-6
cdr3_nt: TGTGCCACCAGCAGGGGACTAGCGGGGAGCTCTGGGGCCAACGTCCTGACTTTC
cdr3_aa: CATSRGLAGSSGANVLTF

clone_size: -
v_call: TRBV3-1
d_call: -
cdr3_length: 15
j_call: TRBJ1-6
cdr3_nt: TGTGCCAGCAGCCAAGAAGGCAATCCGCGGTCACCCCTCCACTTT
cdr3_aa: CASSQEGNPRSPLHF

clone_size: few
v_call: TRBV20-1
d_call: -
cdr3_length: 13
j_call: TRBJ2-7
cdr3_nt: TGCAGTGCTAGAGGGTGGGCAGACTACGAGCAGTACTTC
cdr3_aa: CSARGWADYEQYF

clone_size: -
v_call: TRBV9
d_call: -
cdr3_length: 14
j_call: TRBJ2-3
cdr3_nt: TGTGCCAGCAGCGTCTCTCAACGGCCAGATACGCAGTATTTT
cdr3_aa: CASSVSQRPDTQYF

clone_size: few
v_call: TRBV21-1
d_call: -
cdr3_length: 20
j_call: TRBJ2-2
cdr3_nt: TGTGCCAGCAGCAAAGACACTAGCGGGGACACTCCCCGGGGAACCGGGGAGCTGTTTTTT
cdr3_aa: CASSKDTSGDTPRGTGELFF

clone_size: many
v_call: TRBV6-5
d_call: -
cdr3_length: 15
j_call: TRBJ1-2
cdr3_nt: TGTGCCAGCAGTTACTCCCCACAGGCGGGCTATGGCTACACCTTC
cdr3_aa: CASSYSPQAGYGYTF

clone_size: -
v_call: TRBV27
d_call: -
cdr3_length: 13
j_call: TRBJ2-2
cdr3_nt: TGTGCCAGCATCGGAGTGAACACCGGGGAGCTGTTTTTT
cdr3_aa: CASIGVNTGELFF

clone_size: few
v_call: TRBV12-3/TRBV12-4
d_call: TRBD1
cdr3_length: 14
j_call: TRBJ1-6
cdr3_nt: TGTGCCAGCAGTACCACAGGGGATAATTCACCCCTCCACTTT
cdr3_aa: CASSTTGDNSPLHF

clone_size: -
v_call: TRBV12-3/TRBV12-4
d_call: -
cdr3_length: 15
j_call: TRBJ1-3
cdr3_nt: TGTGCCAGCAGTTTGAGCCAGGTCGGAGGAAACACCATATATTTT
cdr3_aa: CASSLSQVGGNTIYF

clone_size: few
v_call: TRBV5-1
d_call: TRBD1
cdr3_length: 14
j_call: TRBJ1-2
cdr3_nt: TGCGCCAGCAGCTTGTCAACAGGGGGGTATGGCTACACCTTC
cdr3_aa: CASSLSTGGYGYTF

clone_size: many
v_call: TRBV5-1
d_call: -
cdr3_length: 15
j_call: TRBJ2-2
cdr3_nt: TGCGCCAGCAGCTTGGTACAAGGGGCCGCCGGGGAGCTGTTTTTT
cdr3_aa: CASSLVQGAAGELFF

clone_size: -
v_call: TRBV2
d_call: -
cdr3_length: 18
j_call: TRBJ2-6
cdr3_nt: TGTGCCAGCAGTGAAGCTTACGGGGGCAGTTCTGGGGCCAACGTCCTGACTTTC
cdr3_aa: CASSEAYGGSSGANVLTF

clone_size: -
v_call: TRBV4-2
d_call: -
cdr3_length: 14
j_call: TRBJ2-2
cdr3_nt: TGTGCCAGCAGCCAAGGAATGACTACCGGGGAGCTGTTTTTT
cdr3_aa: CASSQGMTTGELFF

clone_size: -
v_call: TRBV10-3
d_call: -
cdr3_length: 19
j_call: TRBJ2-1
cdr3_nt: TGTGCCATCAGTGAGTCTATATTCAGGTCAGTAGGATCCAACAATGAGCAGTTCTTC
cdr3_aa: CAISESIFRSVGSNNEQFF

clone_size: -
v_call: TRBV20-1
d_call: TRBD1
cdr3_length: 15
j_call: TRBJ2-7
cdr3_nt: TGCAGTGCTAGGACCGACAGGGGCAGTGGATACGAGCAGTACTTC
cdr3_aa: CSARTDRGSGYEQYF

clone_size: -
v_call: TRBV7-2
d_call: -
cdr3_length: 15
j_call: TRBJ2-3
cdr3_nt: TGTGCCAGCAGCTTAATGGCGGAGGGCACAGATACGCAGTATTTT
cdr3_aa: CASSLMAEGTDTQYF

clone_size: many
v_call: TRBV15
d_call: -
cdr3_length: 14
j_call: TRBJ1-2
cdr3_nt: TGTGCCACCAGCAGTAAGGGATCTAACTATGGCTACACCTTC
cdr3_aa: CATSSKGSNYGYTF

clone_size: -
v_call: TRBV4-3
d_call: -
cdr3_length: 17
j_call: TRBJ2-6
cdr3_nt: TGCGCCAGCAGCCAAGATCCCCTCAGAAACGGGGCCAACGTCCTGACTTTC
cdr3_aa: CASSQDPLRNGANVLTF

clone_size: -
v_call: TRBV9
d_call: -
cdr3_length: 14
j_call: TRBJ1-1
cdr3_nt: TGTGCCAGCAGCGTAGCTCAGGCGAACACTGAAGCTTTCTTT
cdr3_aa: CASSVAQANTEAFF

clone_size: -
v_call: TRBV12-3/TRBV12-4
d_call: -
cdr3_length: 13
j_call: TRBJ1-1
cdr3_nt: TGTGCCAGCAGTTTCTACCAGAACACTGAAGCTTTCTTT
cdr3_aa: CASSFYQNTEAFF

clone_size: -
v_call: TRBV6-2/TRBV6-3
d_call: TRBD2
cdr3_length: 18
j_call: TRBJ2-1
cdr3_nt: TGTGCCAGCAGTTACCTGACTAGCGGGAGGGTCCCCTACAATGAGCAGTTCTTC
cdr3_aa: CASSYLTSGRVPYNEQFF

clone_size: few
v_call: TRBV5-5
d_call: -
cdr3_length: 15
j_call: TRBJ1-3
cdr3_nt: TGTGCCAGCAGCTTGGTCGGGGACTCTGGAAACACCATATATTTT
cdr3_aa: CASSLVGDSGNTIYF

clone_size: few
v_call: TRBV27
d_call: TRBD1
cdr3_length: 13
j_call: TRBJ1-5
cdr3_nt: TGTGCCAGCAGTGACAGGGAGGCTCAGCCCCAGCATTTT
cdr3_aa: CASSDREAQPQHF

clone_size: few
v_call: TRBV11-2
d_call: TRBD2
cdr3_length: 18
j_call: TRBJ2-3
cdr3_nt: TGTGCCAGCAGCTTAGTAGCGGGACAAGTTTCTAGCACAGATACGCAGTATTTT
cdr3_aa: CASSLVAGQVSSTDTQYF

clone_size: few
v_call: TRBV6-5
d_call: -
cdr3_length: 15
j_call: TRBJ2-2
cdr3_nt: TGTGCCAGCAGTTACTCGATAGGGAACACCGGGGAGCTGTTTTTT
cdr3_aa: CASSYSIGNTGELFF

clone_size: -
v_call: TRBV15
d_call: TRBD2
cdr3_length: 12
j_call: TRBJ2-1
cdr3_nt: TGTGCCACCAGCAGACACCTAGCGGGGCAGTTCTTC
cdr3_aa: CATSRHLAGQFF

clone_size: few
v_call: TRBV15
d_call: TRBD2
cdr3_length: 15
j_call: TRBJ2-5
cdr3_nt: TGTGCCACCAGCTTCGCTAGCGGGGAGAAAGAGACCCAGTACTTC
cdr3_aa: CATSFASGEKETQYF

clone_size: many
v_call: TRBV20-1
d_call: -
cdr3_length: 14
j_call: TRBJ2-7
cdr3_nt: TGCAGTGCTAGTAGGTCGGCGGAGAATTACGAGCAGTACTTC
cdr3_aa: CSASRSAENYEQYF

clone_size: -
v_call: TRBV5-1
d_call: -
cdr3_length: 18
j_call: TRBJ2-7
cdr3_nt: TGCGCCAGCAGCTTGGCCCCACTCGACAGTGCTAGCTCCTACGAGCAGTACTTC
cdr3_aa: CASSLAPLDSASSYEQYF

clone_size: few
v_call: TRBV12-3/TRBV12-4
d_call: TRBD1
cdr3_length: 13
j_call: TRBJ2-7
cdr3_nt: TGTGCCAGCAGTATGGGACAGAGCTACGAGCAGTACTTC
cdr3_aa: CASSMGQSYEQYF